This T cell receptor beta chain stems from a study of neurological immune-mediated disorders. TCRdb re-called the 5' RACE reads through MiXCR, storing one row per CDR3 protein. In the table there are around 49,000 distinct CDR3 sequences, about 12% of which are singletons. This clonotype was recorded many times. This sample's time point: longitudinal time-point 2. V shed 3 bases and J shed 1 base, with 13 bases lying between them. The CDR3 has 15 residues. The germline CDR1 and CDR2 sequences are DFQATT and SNEGSKA (reference sequence). The rearrangement uses TRBV20-1 and TRBJ2-1, with D perhaps given as TRBD1 or TRBD2 (6 bases each). Material for sequencing was PBMCs. This clonotype originated in a male donor with HTLV-1-associated myelopathy (HAM/TSP). CDR3 bases: TGCAGTGCTAGTAGGGGGGCGAGGTCCTACAATGAGCAGTTCTTC. Encoded protein: CSASRGARSYNEQFF.